Given below is one TCR beta chain in context. This clonotype was picked up a small number of times. No cognate antigen has been identified for it. No clone much larger than this one lies a single base away; base qualities are absent. The donors were roughly 40 Caucasian individuals from Russia, aged roughly 6 to 100 years, who were systemically healthy. Each donor gave 8 to 10 milliliters of peripheral blood, drawn into EDTA-treated Vacutainer tubes. PBMCs were isolated by Ficoll-Paque density-gradient centrifugation, with at least 6 million obtained per sample. Trizol reagent was used to extract total RNA from PBMCs, with at least 6 micrograms per sample. The percentages of naive CD45RAhigh/CD27high T cells were determined by flow cytometry on a PBMC aliquot from every donor. These data come from a study of blood T cells in healthy people across ages (dated by TCRdb to the mid-2010s). Notes on the research overall: In model experiments, roughly one uniquely barcoded TCR beta cDNA molecule per two T cells was captured by template switching. The study measured age-related changes in TCR beta repertoire diversity using deep sequencing normalized with unique cDNA molecular identifiers. Donors were grouped into four age groups: young (average roughly 17 years), middle-aged (roughly 37), aged (roughly 67) and long-lived (about 82). Donors of different ages were randomly distributed across sequencing lanes to avoid experimental bias. The study analyzed two additional independent replicas of 1 million unique cDNA reads from the same blood draw for two donors, one aged 18 to 29 and one aged 80 or older. General findings and caveats noted by the study authors: Observed TCR beta diversity correlated strongly with the percentage of naive T cells measured by flow cytometry. Compared with the aged group, the long-lived group had more naive CD4+ T cells, fewer expanded clones and increased TCR diversity, a pattern suggesting age selection. Because profiling used bulk unsorted PBMCs, naive and antigen-experienced compartments could not be compared conclusively. Observed TCR beta diversity per million T cells fell roughly linearly with age, and a significant reduction was already apparent by age around 40. Estimates of total diversity based on one million sequenced T cells were regarded as lower bounds and as underestimates. Because the CMV infection status of the donors was unknown, age-related changes in expanded clonotypes may potentially have been confounded.

Library construction relied on 5' RACE. This sample was sequenced with an Illumina HiSeq 2500. The second PCR ran for roughly 6 to 11 cycles and used a J-beta primer mix along with a sample-barcoded 5' primer. A unique molecular identifier was introduced onto each TCR beta cDNA molecule by a template-switch 5' adaptor carrying 12 random nucleotides. Each sample yielded at least 3 million CDR3-containing paired-end reads. All of the RNA was converted into first-strand cDNA using the Mint cDNA synthesis kit, with a TRBC-specific oligonucleotide serving as the primer. Following uracil-DNA glycosylase treatment, a first 18-cycle PCR with universal primers M1SS and BC2_uni_R was performed on all cDNA. The original pipeline was this. For normalization, 1 million high-quality reads were randomly selected from each sample, with every read carrying a distinct molecular identifier. Reads with shared molecular identifiers were discarded instead of being binned into consensus sequences. MiTCR, with a Q25 quality threshold and the strictest error-elimination algorithm, was used for CDR3 identification, clonotype clustering and error correction. A nonparametric unseen species model with Euler transformation was used to estimate a lower bound on total TCR beta diversity. TCRdb redid the processing of the public reads, applying fastp at Q25 and MiXCR, and retained in-frame beta chains. Each CDR3 protein gets just one entry, which takes the most common genes and DNA from the rows behind it. These V and J calls originate from TCRdb's pipeline instead of the authors' own analysis. The sample table holds about 1.6 million distinct CDR3 sequences, of which 30% to 35% were seen once. The ten largest clones take up about 11% of the sample.

Sequencing input: blood. This sequence was found in a woman aged 25-40 years in good health.

The nucleotide sequence reads as follows: TGTGCCACCAGCAGAGATCTTAGTAGTTTGGGACAGATATTTGAAAAACTGTTTTTT. Translated, this gives CATSRDLSSLGQIFEKLFF. The sequence joins TRBV15 to TRBJ1-4; 7 bases in between match TRBD1. The CDR3 numbers 19 residues from cysteine through phenylalanine. Of the read, only the CDR3 DNA is kept; its 57 bases are in frame from base 1. Unmatched junction bases come to 17, with V trimmed by 0 bases and J by 7 bases. The germline V gene (reference sequence) yields LNHNV for CDR1 and YYDKDF for CDR2.